The sample holds many counts of the clone carrying this T cell receptor (beta chain). RNA transcripts were the source from which TCR beta CDR3 regions were amplified. Second-round multiplex PCR came after first-round RT-PCR with HTBI primers. TCRdb re-analysed the multiplex PCR reads in MiXCR, keeping a single row per CDR3 protein. Of nearly 400,000 distinct CDR3 sequences listed, around 20% are singletons. The source of the sample is a study of Graves' ophthalmopathy and Graves' hyperthyroidism. Overall study context: Samples of peripheral blood were obtained at initial diagnosis, prior to treatment of any kind.

The V and J ends lost 0 bases and 3 bases respectively, with 9 bases between them. Per the germline V gene, CDR1 is DFQATT and CDR2 is SNEGSKA (reference sequence). The CDR3 spans 14 residues. The sequence was obtained from a woman younger than 30 with Graves' ophthalmopathy. Material: peripheral blood. The chain is built from TRBV20-1 and TRBJ1-5; unclear D gene. Written as DNA, the CDR3 is TGCAGTGCTAGAGAAGACCGACTCAATCAGCCCCAGCATTTT. It encodes CSAREDRLNQPQHF.